This section outlines one T cell receptor beta chain sequence together with its context. This CDR3 contains 15 residues. V lost 0 bases to trimming and J lost 5 bases, with 14 bases between them. Germline V gene lookup returns CDR1 SGHNT and CDR2 YYREEE (reference sequence). The whole isolated RNA underwent reverse transcription, so sequencing captured expressed TCRB transcripts. The assay was immunoSEQ multiplex PCR, and TCRdb's table has in-frame clones only and misses some. The sample carries fewer than 650,000 clones, around 15% recorded once. This specimen belongs to a study of beta chain features in type 1 diabetes.

The J gene is TRBJ1-1, the V gene TRBV5-4; no clear D. This TCR was sampled from a young man in good health. The sample taken for sequencing was naive CD4+ T cells from blood. Here the CDR3 reads CASSLGSRGATEAFF. The CDR3 DNA follows: TGTGCCAGCAGCTTGGGTAGCCGCGGTGCGACTGAAGCTTTCTTT. The variable domain in full, completed from reference TRBV5-4 and TRBJ1-1, reads ETGVTQSPTHLIKTRGQQVTLRCSSQSGHNTVSWYQQALGQGPQFIFQYYREEENGRGNFPPRFSGLQFPNYSSELNVNALELDDSALYLCASSLGSRGATEAFFGQGTRLTVV.